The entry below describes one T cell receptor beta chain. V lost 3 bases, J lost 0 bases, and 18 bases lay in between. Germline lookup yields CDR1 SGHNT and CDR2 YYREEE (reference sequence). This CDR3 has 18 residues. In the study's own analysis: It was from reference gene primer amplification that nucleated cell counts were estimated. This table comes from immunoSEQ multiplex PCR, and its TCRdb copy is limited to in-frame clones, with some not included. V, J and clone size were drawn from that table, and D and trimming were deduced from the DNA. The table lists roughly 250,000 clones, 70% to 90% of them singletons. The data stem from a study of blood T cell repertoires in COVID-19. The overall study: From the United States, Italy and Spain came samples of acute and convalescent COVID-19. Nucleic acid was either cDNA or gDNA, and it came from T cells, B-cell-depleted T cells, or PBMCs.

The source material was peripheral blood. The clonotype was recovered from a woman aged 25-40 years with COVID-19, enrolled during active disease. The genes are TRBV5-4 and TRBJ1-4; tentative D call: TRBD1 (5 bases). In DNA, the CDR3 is TGTGCCAGCAGCTCCCGGAAGAGGGGAGGAGCAACTAATGAAAAACTGTTTTTT. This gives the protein CASSSRKRGGATNEKLFF.